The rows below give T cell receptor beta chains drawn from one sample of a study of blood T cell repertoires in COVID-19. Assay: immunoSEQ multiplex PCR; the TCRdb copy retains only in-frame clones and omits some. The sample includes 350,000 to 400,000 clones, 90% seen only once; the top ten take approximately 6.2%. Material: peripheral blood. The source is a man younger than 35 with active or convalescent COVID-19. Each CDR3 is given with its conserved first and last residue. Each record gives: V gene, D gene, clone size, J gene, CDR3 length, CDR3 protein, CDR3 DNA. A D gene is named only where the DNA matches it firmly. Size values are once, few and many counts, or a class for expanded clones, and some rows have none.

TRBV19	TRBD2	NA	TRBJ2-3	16	CASTSGLAGGTDTQYF	TGTGCCAGTACCTCAGGGTTAGCGGGGGGCACAGATACGCAGTATTTT
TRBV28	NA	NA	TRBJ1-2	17	CASSSRLKAGTPTRYTF	TGTGCCAGCAGTTCCCGTCTCAAAGCCGGGACTCCGACGCGCTACACCTTC
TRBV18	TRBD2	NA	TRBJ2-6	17	CASSPATSGSGANVLTF	TGTGCCAGCTCACCTGCGACTAGCGGCTCTGGGGCCAACGTCCTGACTTTC
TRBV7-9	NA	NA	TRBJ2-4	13	CASSQLPENIQYF	TGTGCCAGCAGCCAACTCCCCGAAAACATTCAGTACTTC
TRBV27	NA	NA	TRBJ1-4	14	CASSFEASNEKLFF	TGTGCCAGCAGTTTTGAAGCTTCTAATGAAAAACTGTTTTTT
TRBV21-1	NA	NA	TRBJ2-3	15	CASSKASGGTDTQYF	TGTGCCAGCAGCAAGGCTAGCGGGGGCACAGATACGCAGTATTTT
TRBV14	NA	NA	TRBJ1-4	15	CASSQGSGDYEKLFF	TGTGCCAGCAGCCAAGGGTCCGGGGACTACGAAAAACTGTTTTTT
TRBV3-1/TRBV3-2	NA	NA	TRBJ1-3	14	CASSQALSGNTIYF	TGTGCCAGCAGCCAGGCCCTCTCTGGAAACACCATATATTTT
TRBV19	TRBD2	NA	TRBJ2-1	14	CASSRLAGVGEQFF	TGTGCCAGTAGTCGGCTAGCGGGAGTTGGTGAGCAGTTCTTC
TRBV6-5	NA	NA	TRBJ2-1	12	CASIETGDEQFF	TGTGCCAGCATCGAAACAGGTGATGAGCAGTTCTTC
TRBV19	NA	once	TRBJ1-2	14	CASRSPGLVYGYTF	TGTGCCAGTAGATCACCGGGACTGGTTTATGGCTACACCTTC
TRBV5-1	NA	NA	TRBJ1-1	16	CASTSGVGEFNTEAFF	TGCGCCAGCACCTCGGGGGTAGGGGAGTTTAACACTGAAGCTTTCTTT
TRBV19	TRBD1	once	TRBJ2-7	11	CASGQGYEQYF	TGTGCCAGCGGACAGGGCTACGAGCAGTACTTC
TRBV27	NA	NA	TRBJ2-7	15	CASGAVGRAFYEQYF	TGTGCCAGCGGGGCGGTTGGCAGGGCATTCTACGAGCAGTACTTC
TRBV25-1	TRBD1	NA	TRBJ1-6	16	CASSVNRDRYNSPLHF	TGTGCCAGCAGTGTAAACCGGGACAGGTATAATTCACCCCTCCACTTT
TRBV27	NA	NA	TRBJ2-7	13	CASSQGSPYEQYF	TGTGCCAGCAGCCAGGGGTCTCCCTACGAGCAGTACTTC
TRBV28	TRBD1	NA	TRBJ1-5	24	CASSFEEESPRQGRFVGQHQPQHF	TGTGCCAGCAGTTTTGAGGAGGAGAGTCCAAGACAGGGAAGGTTCGTAGGGCAGCATCAGCCCCAGCATTTT
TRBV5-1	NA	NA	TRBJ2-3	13	CASSVAPTSTQYF	TGCGCCAGCAGCGTCGCACCGACATCTACGCAGTATTTT
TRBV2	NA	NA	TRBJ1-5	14	CASRGAAGEQPQHF	TGTGCCAGCAGAGGGGCGGCAGGGGAACAGCCCCAGCATTTT
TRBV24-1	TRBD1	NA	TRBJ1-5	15	CATSAGTGRNQPQHF	TGTGCCACCAGTGCCGGGACAGGACGCAATCAGCCCCAGCATTTT
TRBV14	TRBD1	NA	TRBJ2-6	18	CASSRLGQGAPGANVLTF	TGTGCCAGCAGTCGACTGGGGCAGGGGGCGCCCGGGGCCAACGTGCTGACTTTC
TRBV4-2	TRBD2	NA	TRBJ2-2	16	CASSQDPGGGAGELFF	TGTGCCAGCAGCCAAGATCCTGGCGGGGGGGCCGGGGAGCTGTTTTTT
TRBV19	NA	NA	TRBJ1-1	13	CASSIEGATEAFF	TGTGCCAGTAGTATAGAGGGGGCAACTGAAGCTTTCTTT
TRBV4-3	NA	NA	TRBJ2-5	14	CASSQERVQETQYF	TGCGCCAGCAGCCAAGAGAGGGTCCAAGAGACCCAGTACTTC
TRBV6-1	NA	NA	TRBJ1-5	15	CASSEYSGSNQPQHF	TGTGCCAGCAGTGAATACAGTGGTAGCAATCAGCCCCAGCATTTT
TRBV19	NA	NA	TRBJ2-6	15	CASSILNSGANVLTF	TGTGCCAGTAGTATTCTCAACTCTGGGGCCAACGTGCTGACTTTC
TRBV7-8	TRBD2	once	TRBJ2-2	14	CASTLGGEAGELFF	TGTGCCAGCACCCTGGGGGGGGAAGCCGGGGAGCTGTTTTTT
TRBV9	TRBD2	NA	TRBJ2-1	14	CASSASGGANEQFF	TGTGCCAGCAGCGCCAGCGGGGGGGCCAATGAGCAGTTCTTC
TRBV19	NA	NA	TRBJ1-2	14	CASSTGDFNYGYTF	TGTGCCAGTAGTACAGGGGATTTCAACTATGGCTACACCTTC
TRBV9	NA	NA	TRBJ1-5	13	CASSVVGNQPQHF	TGTGCCAGCAGCGTAGTCGGGAATCAGCCCCAGCATTTT
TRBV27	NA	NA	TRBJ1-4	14	CASSSDQGRVKLFF	TGTGCCAGCAGTTCGGACCAGGGTAGGGTAAAACTGTTTTTT
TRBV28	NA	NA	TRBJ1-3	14	CASSLQVSGNTIYF	TGTGCCAGCAGTTTACAGGTCTCTGGAAACACCATATATTTT
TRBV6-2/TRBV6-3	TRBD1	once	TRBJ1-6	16	CASSYPGTGSNSPLHF	TGTGCCAGCAGTTACCCCGGGACAGGTAGTAATTCACCCCTCCACTTT
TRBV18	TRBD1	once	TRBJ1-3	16	CASSLRDSQAGNTIYF	TGTGCCAGCTCACTCCGGGACAGTCAAGCAGGAAACACCATATATTTT
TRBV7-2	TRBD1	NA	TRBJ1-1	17	CASSFRWDRPMNTEAFF	TGTGCCAGCAGTTTTAGGTGGGACAGACCTATGAACACTGAAGCTTTCTTT